What follows are 20 T cell receptor beta chains derived from one specimen sequenced in a study of T cell responses to AZD1222 COVID-19 vaccine. Assay: immunoSEQ multiplex PCR; the TCRdb copy retains only in-frame clones and omits some. The table includes 95,000 to 110,000 clones, 90% detected once. Sequenced material: peripheral blood, taken on day 0 of AZD1222 vaccination. Receptor source: an adult in good health.

To note about this clone: Other DNA sequences in the same sample also yield this CDR3. This chain links TRBV3-1 (or the pseudogene TRBV3-2) with TRBJ2-3; D is unresolved. The V end lost 4 bases, the J end lost 0 bases, and 2 bases lay between the germline ends. This CDR3 contains 12 residues. Looked up from germline, CDR1 is LGHDT and CDR2 is YNNKEL (reference sequence). The CDR3 nucleotides are TGTGCCAGCAGCCCTAGCACAGATACGCAGTATTTT. Its protein is CASSPSTDTQYF.

The chain recombines TRBV7-3 with TRBJ1-2; D unresolved. This CDR3 comprises 15 residues. V lost 1 base, J lost 4 bases, and 13 bases lay in between. The germline CDR1 and CDR2 sequences are SGHTA and FQGTGA. In DNA, the CDR3 is TGTGCCAGCAGCTTAAGACCCGGGCCCTCCTATGGCTACACCTTC. This codes for CASSLRPGPSYGYTF.

This clone was counted once. The chain uses TRBV3-1 (or the pseudogene TRBV3-2) and TRBJ2-2; no reliable D call. Trimming took off 5 bases at V and 5 bases at J, with 9 bases between the two ends. The CDR3 extends over 13 amino acids. CDR1 LGHDT and CDR2 YNNKEL come from the germline V gene (reference sequence). CDR3 nucleotides: TGTGCCAGCAGCGTAATATCGACCGGGGAGCTGTTTTTT. Protein product: CASSVISTGELFF.

The chain is built from TRBV6-5 and TRBJ2-2, with D perhaps TRBD2 (5 bases). The length of the CDR3 is 14 residues. The germline CDR1 and CDR2 sequences are MNHEY and SVGAGI. The V gene lost 5 bases and the J gene lost 2 bases, with 9 bases spanning the gap. In nucleotides, the CDR3 is TGTGCCAGCAGTCAACTAGGAAACACCGGGGAGCTGTTTTTT. This sequence encodes CASSQLGNTGELFF.

The rearrangement links TRBV12-3 or TRBV12-4 to TRBJ1-1; no definite D call. The CDR3 runs to 11 residues. V lost 7 bases, J lost 3 bases, and 6 bases lay in between. The CDR3 DNA reads as TGTGCCAGCACGATCTACACTGAAGCTTTCTTT. This gives the protein CASTIYTEAFF.

The chain is built from TRBV19 and TRBJ1-3; D may be TRBD1 (6 bases). The germline gives CDR1 LNHDA, CDR2 SQIVND (reference sequence). The V and J ends lost 7 bases and 4 bases respectively, with 17 bases between them. The CDR3 length is 15 residues. The chain's CDR3 is CASTETGSLGNTIYF. The CDR3 DNA is TGTGCCAGTACGGAAACAGGGAGTTTGGGAAACACCATATATTTT.

The gene calls are TRBV2 and TRBJ1-6; D is possibly TRBD1 (5 bases). V shed 3 bases and J shed 8 bases, with 17 bases lying between them. CDR1 and CDR2 from the germline V gene are SNHLY and FYNNEI. The CDR3 has 16 amino acids. The CDR3 DNA is TGTGCCAGCAGTGAGGGGCGTGGCAGGGCAGATTCACCCCTCCACTTT. Amino acid sequence: CASSEGRGRADSPLHF.

The chain is built from TRBV18 and TRBJ2-3; no definite D call. The CDR3 sequence is 14 residues long. Germline CDR1 reads KGHSH; CDR2 reads LQKENI. V lost 2 bases and J 5 bases, leaving 11 bases between the germline ends. Here the CDR3 reads CASSPFDSRDTQYF. The CDR3 bases are TGTGCCAGCTCACCATTCGATTCACGAGATACGCAGTATTTT. Full variable domain (outside the CDR3, taken from reference TRBV18 and TRBJ2-3): NAGVMQNPRHLVRRRGQEARLRCSPMKGHSHVYWYRQLPEEGLKFMVYLQKENIIDESGMPKERFSAEFPKEGPSILRIQQVVRGDSAAYFCASSPFDSRDTQYFGPGTRLTVL.

V gene TRBV5-4 combines with J gene TRBJ1-4; 9 bases match TRBD1. After removal of 3 bases from V and 7 bases from J, the junction contained 10 bases not matched to a gene. The CDR3 extends over 16 amino acids. Germline lookup yields CDR1 SGHNT and CDR2 YYREEE (reference sequence). The CDR3 DNA reads TGTGCCAGCAGCTCATACCGGACAGGGGCAGGTGAAAAACTGTTTTTT. It specifies CASSSYRTGAGEKLFF.

The V call is TRBV15, the J call TRBJ1-2, with no clear D. CDR3 length: 17 amino acids. Germline V gene lookup returns CDR1 LNHNV and CDR2 YYDKDF (reference sequence). Trimming removed 0 bases at V and 4 bases at J, with 18 bases between. Here the CDR3 reads CATSRDVFRFFGYGYTF. CDR3 in DNA: TGTGCCACCAGCAGAGATGTGTTTAGGTTCTTCGGCTATGGCTACACCTTC.

This chain joins TRBV20-1 and TRBJ1-1, with TRBD1 as a possible D gene (5 bases). With 6 bases removed from V and 11 bases from J, the gap between germline ends came to 13 bases. This CDR3 is built from 10 residues. CDR1 and CDR2 (germline): DFQATT, SNEGSKA (reference sequence). The CDR3 spells CSANTRQAFF. CDR3 DNA sequence: TGCAGTGCCAACACCCGACAGGCTTTCTTT.

This clone has only a few counts. This chain links TRBV18 with TRBJ1-6; the match to TRBD1 covers 9 bases. The trim removed 9 bases at V and 13 bases at J, leaving 10 bases unmatched. The germline V gene has CDR1 KGHSH and CDR2 LQKENI. This CDR3 spans 13 amino acids. The DNA of the CDR3 is TGTGCCAGTTCGAGGACAGGGGCCACCCCCCTCCACTTT. Translated, it gives CASSRTGATPLHF. Looking up the rest from reference TRBV18 and TRBJ1-6 gives the full variable domain: NAGVMQNPRHLVRRRGQEARLRCSPMKGHSHVYWYRQLPEEGLKFMVYLQKENIIDESGMPKERFSAEFPKEGPSILRIQQVVRGDSAAYFCASSRTGATPLHFGNGTRLTVT.

The chain combines TRBV27 with TRBJ2-3; TRBD1 agrees at 8 bases. V lost 3 bases and J lost 12; bases outside the gene matches: 14. CDR1 is MNHEY and CDR2 is SMNVEV in the germline V gene (reference sequence). The CDR3 consists of 15 residues. The CDR3 DNA is TGTGCCAGCAGTTTGCCCCCCTCCCAGGGGGCTTATCAGTATTTT. This codes for CASSLPPSQGAYQYF.

CDR3 DNA: TGTGCCAGCAGTGAAGCTCAGAACTATGGCTACACCTTC. This codes for CASSEAQNYGYTF. The chain joins TRBV6-1 to TRBJ1-2, with D unresolved. The CDR3 contains 13 residues. V was pared by 0 bases and J by 2 bases, with 4 bases between. Looked up from germline, CDR1 is MNHNS and CDR2 is SASEGT.

The genes are TRBV7-9 and TRBJ1-6; a weak D match, TRBD1 (5 bases). Germline-derived CDR1 and CDR2 are SEHNR and FQNEAQ (reference sequence). The CDR3 runs to 19 residues. The V end lost 4 bases, the J end lost 0 bases, and 19 bases lay between the germline ends. The CDR3 sequence: CASSSKTAGLSSYNSPLHF. The CDR3 bases are TGTGCCAGCAGCTCGAAGACGGCGGGACTCAGCTCCTATAATTCACCCCTCCACTTT.

The chain couples TRBV29-1 to TRBJ2-2; D remains ambiguous. V was shortened by 3 bases and J by 6 bases, with 8 bases between the two germline ends. The CDR3 sequence is 12 residues long. CDR1 is SQVTM, CDR2 ANQGSEA, per germline. The CDR3 DNA is TGCAGCGTTGATTCGGGTCCCGGGGAGCTGTTTTTT. Its translation: CSVDSGPGELFF.

The rearrangement uses TRBV11-2 and TRBJ2-1; 7 positions agree with TRBD2. CDR1 and CDR2 (germline): SGHAT, FQNNGV. The CDR3 sequence is 17 residues long. Germline trimming cut 5 bases from V and 0 bases from J; bases unmatched to any gene: 10. CDR3 sequence: CASSPSGDLSSYNEQFF. CDR3 DNA: TGTGCCAGCAGCCCCAGCGGGGACCTCAGCTCCTACAATGAGCAGTTCTTC.

The chain has TRBV19 and TRBJ2-2; 10 bases agree with TRBD2. Germline V gene sequence: CDR1 LNHDA, CDR2 SQIVND (reference sequence). Trimming took 6 bases from V and 5 from J; bases not matched to a gene: 12. The CDR3 covers 17 residues. The CDR3 protein is CASSILSSGGQTGELFF. The DNA of the CDR3 is TGTGCCAGTAGCATACTATCTAGCGGGGGACAAACCGGGGAGCTGTTTTTT.

This chain joins TRBV2 and TRBJ2-7, with TRBD2 as a possible D gene (6 bases). Trimming removed 6 bases at V and 3 bases at J, with 9 bases between. This CDR3 contains 12 residues. The germline V gene encodes CDR1 SNHLY and CDR2 FYNNEI. CDR3 DNA: TGTGCCAGCAGATTGGACTACTACGAGCAGTACTTC. Translating gives CASRLDYYEQYF.

The chain links TRBV28 to TRBJ2-7; 10 nucleotides agree with TRBD1. The CDR3 runs 16 residues. Per germline, CDR1 MDHEN and CDR2 SYDVKM. V gave up 5 bases and J gave up 9 bases; unmatched junction bases: 16. CDR3 region: CASSLTGTGVPGRQYF. For the CDR3, the DNA is TGTGCCAGCAGTCTTACCGGGACAGGGGTACCGGGTCGGCAGTACTTC.